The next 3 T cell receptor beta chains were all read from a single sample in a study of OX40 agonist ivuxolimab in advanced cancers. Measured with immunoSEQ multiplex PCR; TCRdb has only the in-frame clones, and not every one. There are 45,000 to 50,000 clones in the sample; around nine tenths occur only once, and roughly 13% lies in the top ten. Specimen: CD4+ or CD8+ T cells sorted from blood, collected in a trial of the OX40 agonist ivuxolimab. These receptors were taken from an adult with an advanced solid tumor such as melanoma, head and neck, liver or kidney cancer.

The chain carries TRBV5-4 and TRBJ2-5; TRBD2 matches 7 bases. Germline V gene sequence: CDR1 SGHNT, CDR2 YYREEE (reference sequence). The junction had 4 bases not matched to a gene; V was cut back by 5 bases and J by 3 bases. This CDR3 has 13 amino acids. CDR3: CASRKGGKETQYF. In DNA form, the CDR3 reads TGTGCCAGCAGGAAGGGAGGGAAAGAGACCCAGTACTTC.

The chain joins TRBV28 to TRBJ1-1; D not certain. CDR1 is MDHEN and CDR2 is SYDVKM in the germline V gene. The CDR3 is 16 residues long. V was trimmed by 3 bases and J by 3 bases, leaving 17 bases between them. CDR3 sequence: CASSFLVAREDTEAFF. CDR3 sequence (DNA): TGTGCCAGCAGTTTTCTCGTAGCAAGGGAAGACACTGAAGCTTTCTTT.

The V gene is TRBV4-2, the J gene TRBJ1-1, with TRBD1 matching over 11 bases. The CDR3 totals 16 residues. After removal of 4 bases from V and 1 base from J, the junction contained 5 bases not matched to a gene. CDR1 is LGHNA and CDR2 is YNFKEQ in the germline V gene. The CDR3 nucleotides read TGTGCCAGCAGCCGACGGACAGGGGGCAAGAACACTGAAGCTTTCTTT. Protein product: CASSRRTGGKNTEAFF.